These 3 T cell receptor beta chains share one sample of origin, sequenced in a study of blood T cell repertoires in COVID-19. Using immunoSEQ multiplex PCR, the repertoire was profiled, and TCRdb retains in-frame clones only, with some absent. Among tens of thousands of clones listed, 80% to 85% were seen once. The specimen sequenced was peripheral blood. The receptors shown here come from a woman aged 55-70 years with acute or convalescent COVID-19.

The chain is built from TRBV18 and TRBJ2-2; 12 bases fit TRBD1. The CDR3 is made up of 19 amino acids. Germline trimming cut 1 base from V and 5 bases from J; bases unmatched to any gene: 11. CDR1 is KGHSH, CDR2 LQKENI, per germline. This CDR3 is CASSPLQGQGARRTGELFF. Here the CDR3 DNA reads TGTGCCAGCTCACCACTTCAGGGACAGGGGGCCAGAAGGACCGGGGAGCTGTTTTTT.

The J gene is TRBJ1-2, the V gene TRBV9, with D possibly matching TRBD1 (5 bases). V was cut by 0 bases and J by 8 bases, with 8 bases left in between. The CDR3 is 12 amino acids. Germline CDR1 reads SGDLS; CDR2 reads YYNGEE. This CDR3 reads CASSVGQGGYTF. The DNA for the CDR3 is TGTGCCAGCAGCGTAGGGCAGGGAGGCTACACCTTC.

The chain is built from TRBV6-6 and TRBJ1-1, with D possibly being TRBD1 (5 bases). CDR1 and CDR2 from the germline V gene are MNHNY and SVGAGI (reference sequence). This CDR3 has 16 residues. V gave up 0 bases and J gave up 5 bases, with 16 bases separating them. The CDR3 is CASSYSGAPGGTEAFF. The CDR3 DNA reads as TGTGCCAGCAGTTACTCAGGGGCGCCGGGAGGGACTGAAGCTTTCTTT.